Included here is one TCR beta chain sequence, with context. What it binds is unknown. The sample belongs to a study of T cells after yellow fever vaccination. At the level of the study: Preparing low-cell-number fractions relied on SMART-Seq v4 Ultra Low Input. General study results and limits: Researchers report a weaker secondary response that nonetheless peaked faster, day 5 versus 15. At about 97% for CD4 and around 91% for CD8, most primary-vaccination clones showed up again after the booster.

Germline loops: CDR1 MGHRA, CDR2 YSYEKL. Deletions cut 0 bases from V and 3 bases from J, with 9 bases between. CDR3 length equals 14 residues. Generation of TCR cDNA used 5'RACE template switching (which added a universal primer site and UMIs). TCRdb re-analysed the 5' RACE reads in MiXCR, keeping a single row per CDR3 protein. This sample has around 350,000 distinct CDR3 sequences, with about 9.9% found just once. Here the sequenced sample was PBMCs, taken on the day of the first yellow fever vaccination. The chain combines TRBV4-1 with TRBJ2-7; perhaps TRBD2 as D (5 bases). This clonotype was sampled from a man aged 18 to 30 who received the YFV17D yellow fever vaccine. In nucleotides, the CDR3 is TGCGCCAGCAGCCAAGAGGGGAGCTACTACGAGCAGTACTTC. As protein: CASSQEGSYYEQYF.